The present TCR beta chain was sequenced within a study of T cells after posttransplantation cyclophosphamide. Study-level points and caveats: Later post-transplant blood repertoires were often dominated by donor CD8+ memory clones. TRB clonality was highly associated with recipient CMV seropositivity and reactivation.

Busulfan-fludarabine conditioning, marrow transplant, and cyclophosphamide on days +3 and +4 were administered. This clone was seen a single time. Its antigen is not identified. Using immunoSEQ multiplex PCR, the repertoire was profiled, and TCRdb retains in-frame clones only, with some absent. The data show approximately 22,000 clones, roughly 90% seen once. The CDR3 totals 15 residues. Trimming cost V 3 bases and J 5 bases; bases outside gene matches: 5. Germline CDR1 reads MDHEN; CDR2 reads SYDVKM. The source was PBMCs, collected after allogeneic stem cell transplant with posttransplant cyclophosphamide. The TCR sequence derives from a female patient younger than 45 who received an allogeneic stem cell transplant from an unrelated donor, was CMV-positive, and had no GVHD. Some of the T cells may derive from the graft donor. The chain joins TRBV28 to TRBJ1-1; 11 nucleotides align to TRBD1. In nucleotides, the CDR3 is TGTGCCAGCAGTTTGGGGGACAGGGGGAGGACTGAAGCTTTCTTT. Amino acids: CASSLGDRGRTEAFF.